The 6 T cell receptor beta chains below were found in one sample sequenced in a study of monozygotic twins with cystic fibrosis. Only in-frame clones appear in the TCRdb table, and some are missing; sequencing was by immunoSEQ multiplex PCR. The sample holds thousands of clones, about 94% seen once. The sequencing sample was made of blood. These receptors originate from a boy between 2 and 10 years old with cystic fibrosis.

Concerning this clone: This CDR3 is missing its conserved last phenylalanine or tryptophan, likely due to a read error. The limits of the CDR3 on the DNA are not certain, so only TCRdb's listed CDR3 is given. The rearrangement uses TRBV29-1 and TRBJ1-2; the listed D gene, TRBD1, was not tested against the DNA. The CDR3 comprises 15 residues, both ends counted. Germline V gene lookup returns CDR1 SQVTM and CDR2 ANQGSEA. CDR3 loop: CSVAVGQGAQLMANR.

V usage is TRBV7-6 and J usage is TRBJ1-2; D might be TRBD1 (5 bases). The germline V and J ends were trimmed by 1 base and 0 bases, with 9 bases remaining between them. Germline assignment: CDR1 SGHVS and CDR2 FNYEAQ. The CDR3 is 15 residues long. The CDR3 region is CASSLGGISNYGYTF. The CDR3 DNA reads TGTGCCAGCAGCTTAGGGGGGATATCTAACTATGGCTACACCTTC.

The J gene is TRBJ2-5, the V gene TRBV7-6; D gene ambiguous. Germline V gives CDR1 SGHVS, CDR2 FNYEAQ. Trimming took 2 bases from V and 5 from J, leaving 6 bases between them. The CDR3 has 12 amino acids. The CDR3 sequence is CASSLTAETQYF. The DNA for the CDR3 is TGTGCCAGCAGCTTAACGGCGGAGACCCAGTACTTC. The complete variable domain, with remaining parts taken from reference TRBV7-6 and TRBJ2-5, reads GAGVSQSPRYKVTKRGQDVALRCDPISGHVSLYWYRQALGQGPEFLTYFNYEAQQDKSGLPNDRFSAERPEGSISTLTIQRTEQRDSAMYRCASSLTAETQYFGPGTRLLVL.

The J gene is TRBJ2-4, the V gene TRBV7-9; 9 bases align to TRBD1. The CDR3 covers 16 residues. J was trimmed by 2 bases and V by 4 bases; bases with no gene match: 6. CDR1 SEHNR and CDR2 FQNEAQ come from the germline V gene (reference sequence). CDR3 in DNA: TGTGCCAGCAGCTCAAGGACAGGGGAGCCCAAAAACATTCAGTACTTC. This codes for CASSSRTGEPKNIQYF. The whole variable domain, filled in from reference TRBV7-9 and TRBJ2-4, reads DTGVSQNPRHKITKRGQNVTFRCDPISEHNRLYWYRQTLGQGPEFLTYFQNEAQLEKSRLLSDRFSAERPKGSFSTLEIQRTEQGDSAMYLCASSSRTGEPKNIQYFGAGTRLSVL.

In DNA, the CDR3 is TGTGCCTGGAGTGCTAACGGGAAAGGGAATTCACCCCTCCACTTT. It is translated as CAWSANGKGNSPLHF. This sequence joins TRBV30 and TRBJ1-6, with D hard to call. Germline lookup yields CDR1 GTSNPN and CDR2 SVGIG (reference sequence). Between the trimmed V and J ends, which lost 1 base and 7 bases, there was a span of 14 bases. The CDR3 is 15 residues long.

This clone was counted a few times. The chain uses TRBV6-6 and TRBJ1-4, with 9 nucleotides matching TRBD1. The CDR3 consists of 13 residues. CDR1 and CDR2 from the germline V gene are MNHNY and SVGAGI (reference sequence). J was trimmed by 7 bases and V by 5 bases; bases with no gene match: 2. CDR3 amino acids: CASSDRGAEKLFF. The CDR3 region has the DNA TGTGCCAGCAGTGACAGGGGGGCTGAAAAACTGTTTTTT.